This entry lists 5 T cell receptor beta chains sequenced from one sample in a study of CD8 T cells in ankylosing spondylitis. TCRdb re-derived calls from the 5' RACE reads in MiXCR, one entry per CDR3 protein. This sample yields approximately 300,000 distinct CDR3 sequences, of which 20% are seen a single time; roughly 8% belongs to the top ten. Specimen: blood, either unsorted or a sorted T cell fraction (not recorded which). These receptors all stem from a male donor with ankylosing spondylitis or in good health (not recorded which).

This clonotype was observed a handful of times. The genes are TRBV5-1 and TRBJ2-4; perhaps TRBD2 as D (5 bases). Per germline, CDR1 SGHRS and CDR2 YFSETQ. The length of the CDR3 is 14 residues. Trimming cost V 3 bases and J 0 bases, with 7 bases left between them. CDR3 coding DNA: TGCGCCAGCAGCTCGGAGGCAGCCAAAAACATTCAGTACTTC. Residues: CASSSEAAKNIQYF.

The CDR3 nucleotides read TGTGCCAGCAGCCCGACGACAGATATCAATGAGCAGTTCTTC. Translation: CASSPTTDINEQFF. The V and J genes are TRBV9 and TRBJ2-1; TRBD1 is a possible D gene (5 bases). Between the trimmed V and J ends, which lost 4 bases and 6 bases, there was a span of 14 bases. The V gene's germline CDR1 is SGDLS and CDR2 YYNGEE. The CDR3 has 14 amino acids.

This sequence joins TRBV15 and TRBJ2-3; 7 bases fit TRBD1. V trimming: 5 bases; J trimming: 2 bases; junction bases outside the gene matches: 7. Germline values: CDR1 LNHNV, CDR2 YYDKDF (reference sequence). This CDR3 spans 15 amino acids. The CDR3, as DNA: TGTGCCACCAGCTCCATGGGACAGAACACAGATACGCAGTATTTT. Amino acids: CATSSMGQNTDTQYF. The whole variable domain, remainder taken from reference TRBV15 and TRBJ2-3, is DAMVIQNPRYQVTQFGKPVTLSCSQTLNHNVMYWYQQKSSQAPKLLFHYYDKDFNNEADTPDNFQSRRPNTSFCFLDIRSPGLGDTAMYLCATSSMGQNTDTQYFGPGTRLTVL.

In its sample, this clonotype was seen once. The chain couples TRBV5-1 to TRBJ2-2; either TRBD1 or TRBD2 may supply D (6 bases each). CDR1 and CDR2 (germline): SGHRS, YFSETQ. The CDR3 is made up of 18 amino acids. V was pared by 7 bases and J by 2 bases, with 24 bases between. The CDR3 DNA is TGCGCCAGCTACCCCGGATCAGGTTCCGGGGGCAACACCGGGGAGCTGTTTTTT. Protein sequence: CASYPGSGSGGNTGELFF. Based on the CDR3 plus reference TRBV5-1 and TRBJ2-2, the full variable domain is KAGVTQTPRYLIKTRGQQVTLSCSPISGHRSVSWYQQTPGQGLQFLFEYFSETQRNKGNFPGRFSGRQFSNSRSEMNVSTLELGDSALYLCASYPGSGSGGNTGELFFGEGSRLTVL.

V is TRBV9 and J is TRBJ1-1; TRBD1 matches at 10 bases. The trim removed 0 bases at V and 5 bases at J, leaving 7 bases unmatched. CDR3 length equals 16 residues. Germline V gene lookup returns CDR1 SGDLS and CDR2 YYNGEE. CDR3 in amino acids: CASSVGIGQGGTEAFF. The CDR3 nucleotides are TGTGCCAGCAGCGTAGGTATCGGACAGGGGGGAACTGAAGCTTTCTTT.